This T cell receptor (beta chain) appears in the sequencing data of a study of T cell responses to AZD1222 COVID-19 vaccine. Study overall: Second-dose intervals near 4 or 12 weeks were combined.

With regard to this clone: Its antigen is not identified.

V dropped 5 bases and J dropped 8; count of bases not matched to a gene: 8. Looked up from germline, CDR1 is MNHEY and CDR2 is SMNVEV (reference sequence). The CDR3 contains 15 residues. Sequencing used immunoSEQ multiplex PCR; TCRdb keeps in-frame clones, though not all of them. Here the sample spans under 95,000 clones, 90% being singletons. Broader study findings: Clonal diversity was possibly underestimated, and white British individuals and females predominated among donors.

The sequencing used peripheral blood, collected on day 0 of AZD1222 vaccination. The TCR comes from an adult in good health. This chain links TRBV27 with TRBJ2-1; 11 positions match TRBD2. In nucleotides, the CDR3 is TGTGCCAGCAGTCTACTAGCGGGGGCCAGGGATGAGCAGTTCTTC. It is translated as CASSLLAGARDEQFF.